One sample yielded the 19 T cell receptor beta chains listed below, sequenced in a study of cytomegalovirus exposure and HLA in healthy donors. The study ran its PCR with 60 Vbeta and 13 Jbeta primers. Sequencing was performed with immunoSEQ multiplex PCR; in TCRdb, only in-frame clones are kept and a portion is missing. The sample comprises approximately 220,000 clones, about 79% of which are singletons, and approximately 1.8% rests with the top ten. Material for sequencing was PBMCs. The receptors were sampled from a male donor in good health and CMV-seronegative.

The chain is built from TRBV18 and TRBJ2-7, with D perhaps matching TRBD1 (5 bases). From germline, CDR1 is KGHSH and CDR2 LQKENI. Between the trimmed V and J ends, which lost 6 bases and 6 bases, there was a span of 12 bases. The CDR3 has 12 amino acids. The CDR3 spells CASSLQGPEQYF. CDR3 bases: TGTGCCAGCTCGCTCCAGGGCCCCGAGCAGTACTTC. Filled out from reference TRBV18 and TRBJ2-7, the complete variable domain reads NAGVMQNPRHLVRRRGQEARLRCSPMKGHSHVYWYRQLPEEGLKFMVYLQKENIIDESGMPKERFSAEFPKEGPSILRIQQVVRGDSAAYFCASSLQGPEQYFGPGTRLTVT.

The chain has TRBV29-1 and TRBJ1-4; D is undetermined. The CDR3 runs 12 residues. In germline, CDR1 is SQVTM, CDR2 ANQGSEA. V was trimmed by 5 bases and J by 10 bases, leaving 14 bases between them. This CDR3 is CSVWAGDGKLFF. CDR3 nucleotide sequence: TGCAGCGTTTGGGCAGGTGATGGAAAACTGTTTTTT.

The J gene is TRBJ1-5, the V gene TRBV4-1; 7 positions match TRBD1. The V gene's germline CDR1 is MGHRA and CDR2 YSYEKL. CDR3 length equals 16 residues. The V and J ends lost 3 bases and 0 bases, in that order; junction bases with no gene match: 5. The CDR3 reads CASSQRGPYSNQPQHF. The CDR3 DNA follows: TGCGCCAGCAGCCAGAGGGGGCCATATAGCAATCAGCCCCAGCATTTT.

CDR3 sequence: CASSSGTGREYF. For the CDR3, the DNA is TGTGCCAGCAGTTCGGGGACAGGTCGGGAGTACTTC. The J gene is TRBJ2-7, the V gene TRBV6-5, with TRBD1 matching over 8 bases. Germline CDR1 is MNHEY and CDR2 is SVGAGI. V lost 4 bases, J lost 11 bases, and 7 bases stayed unmatched. CDR3 length: 12 residues.

The J gene is TRBJ2-7, the V gene TRBV6-1; 7 nucleotides match TRBD2. V lost 8 bases and J lost 5; bases outside the gene matches: 12. Per germline, CDR1 MNHNS and CDR2 SASEGT. The CDR3 is 14 amino acids. The CDR3 coding sequence is TGTGCCAGCTATATGACGGGGGGAGCCGACGAGCAGTACTTC. It is translated as CASYMTGGADEQYF.

V usage is TRBV30 and J usage is TRBJ1-6, with 7 bases lining up with TRBD1. The V and J ends lost 0 bases and 7 bases, in that order; junction bases with no gene match: 6. Germline lookup yields CDR1 GTSNPN and CDR2 SVGIG (reference sequence). The CDR3 consists of 15 residues. This CDR3 is CAWSVKGTVNSPLHF. The CDR3 nucleotides read TGTGCCTGGAGTGTAAAGGGGACAGTCAATTCACCCCTCCACTTT. The entire variable domain, with the rest obtained from reference TRBV30 and TRBJ1-6, is as follows: SQTIHQWPATLVQPVGSPLSLECTVEGTSNPNLYWYRQAAGRGLQLLFYSVGIGQISSEVPQNLSASRPQDRQFILSSKKLLLSDSGFYLCAWSVKGTVNSPLHFGNGTRLTVT.

CDR3 sequence (DNA): TGTGCCAGCAGTTACGCAGGGAAAGCTTTCTTT. Amino acid sequence: CASSYAGKAFF. The chain links TRBV6-5 to TRBJ1-1, with TRBD1 as a possible D gene (5 bases). Germline assignment: CDR1 MNHEY and CDR2 SVGAGI. The CDR3 has 11 amino acids. Trimming pared 2 bases from V and 9 bases from J, leaving 7 bases between.

As to this clone: Because it lacks the conserved phenylalanine or tryptophan at the end, this CDR3 is likely a read error. This chain connects TRBV7-9 to TRBJ1-1; a weak D match, TRBD1 (5 bases). V gave up 3 bases and J gave up 1 base, with 18 bases separating them. CDR1 is SEHNR and CDR2 is FQNEAQ in the germline V gene (reference sequence). The CDR3 has 17 residues. Here the CDR3 reads CASSLVGEGRTNTEAFS. The CDR3 nucleotides read TGTGCCAGCAGCTTGGTGGGGGAGGGCCGGACGAACACTGAAGCTTTCTCT.

This clone came up a few times. The genes are TRBV6-1 and TRBJ1-3, with D hard to call. V lost 7 bases and J lost 0, with 10 bases in between. The length of the CDR3 is 14 residues. The germline gives CDR1 MNHNS, CDR2 SASEGT. CDR3 nucleotides: TGTGCCAGCACTTCAGTGTACTCTGGAAACACCATATATTTT. Encoded protein: CASTSVYSGNTIYF.

The chain carries TRBV5-1 and TRBJ2-5; 7 nucleotides align to TRBD1. CDR1 SGHRS and CDR2 YFSETQ come from the germline V gene. The CDR3 consists of 15 residues. V lost 4 bases and J lost 7; bases outside the gene matches: 13. CDR3 coding DNA: TGCGCCAGCAGCACGGGACAGATCCCTGATGGGACCCAGTACTTC. Its translation: CASSTGQIPDGTQYF. The variable domain in full, with the rest retrieved from reference TRBV5-1 and TRBJ2-5, is KAGVTQTPRYLIKTRGQQVTLSCSPISGHRSVSWYQQTPGQGLQFLFEYFSETQRNKGNFPGRFSGRQFSNSRSEMNVSTLELGDSALYLCASSTGQIPDGTQYFGPGTRLLVL.

Only a few counts were recorded for this clone. The chain couples TRBV7-8 to TRBJ1-2, with 8 bases that match TRBD1. The CDR3 length is 15 residues. The ends lost 2 bases at V and 1 base at J; junction bases unmatched: 3. The germline V gene has CDR1 SGHVS and CDR2 FQNEAQ. As DNA, the CDR3 is TGTGCCAGCAGCTTATCTGGACAGGGTAACTATGGCTACACCTTC. This translates into CASSLSGQGNYGYTF.

The chain joins TRBV6-5 to TRBJ2-5; TRBD2 matches at 16 bases. Germline values: CDR1 MNHEY, CDR2 SVGAGI. Germline trimming cut 5 bases from V and 5 bases from J; bases unmatched to any gene: 2. The CDR3 extends over 15 amino acids. The CDR3 region has the DNA TGTGCCAGCAGTCCGGGACTAGCGGGAGGGGAGACCCAGTACTTC. Protein sequence: CASSPGLAGGETQYF.

V and J are TRBV5-1 and TRBJ2-3, with TRBD2 as a possible D gene (6 bases). V gave up 0 bases and J gave up 2 bases, with 16 bases separating them. Germline lookup yields CDR1 SGHRS and CDR2 YFSETQ. The CDR3 consists of 17 residues. Written as DNA, the CDR3 is TGCGCCAGCAGCTTGGCCGGAGGGGCGGGGCCCACAGATACGCAGTATTTT. It specifies CASSLAGGAGPTDTQYF.

The chain combines TRBV18 with TRBJ2-5; 7 positions agree with TRBD1. The CDR3 contains 13 residues. The V and J ends lost 6 bases and 5 bases, in that order; junction bases with no gene match: 6. Per the germline V gene, CDR1 is KGHSH and CDR2 is LQKENI. Written as DNA, the CDR3 is TGTGCCAGCTCCCGGGACAGACACGAGACCCAGTACTTC. Amino acids: CASSRDRHETQYF.

In its sample, this clone was seen a few times. The J gene is TRBJ1-1, the V gene TRBV21-1; TRBD1, the table's D call, was not compared with the DNA. TRBV21-1 is a known pseudogene. The CDR3 spans 16 residues. CDR3: CASSKALFVRDTEAFF. DNA of the CDR3: TGTGCCAGCAGCAAAGCGCTTTTTGTCAGGGACACTGAAGCTTTCTTT.

The chain employs TRBV7-2 and TRBJ2-7; TRBD1 matches 10 bases. V lost 5 bases and J lost 6; bases outside the gene matches: 13. The CDR3 length is 16 residues. Germline V lookup: CDR1 SGHTA, CDR2 FQGNSA. Here the CDR3 reads CASSPVAGTGAGEQYF. The CDR3 nucleotides read TGTGCCAGCAGCCCCGTGGCCGGGACAGGGGCAGGCGAGCAGTACTTC.

This clone was detected only once. The V gene is TRBV7-3, the J gene TRBJ1-4; D not certain. The germline V and J ends were trimmed by 5 bases and 5 bases, with 12 bases remaining between them. This CDR3 has 14 residues. Germline V gives CDR1 SGHTA, CDR2 FQGTGA. This CDR3 is CASSPGPPNEKLFF. CDR3 nucleotide sequence: TGTGCCAGCAGCCCCGGTCCACCCAATGAAAAACTGTTTTTT.

This chain uses TRBV7-8 with TRBJ2-1, with TRBD2 matching 10 bases. CDR3 length equals 17 residues. V lost 5 bases and J lost 0; bases outside the gene matches: 7. Germline CDR1 SGHVS, CDR2 FQNEAQ. The CDR3 DNA is TGTGCCAGCAGCCCTGGCCTAGCGGGGGACTCCTACAATGAGCAGTTCTTC. Encoded protein: CASSPGLAGDSYNEQFF.

This clone occurred a few times. The chain employs TRBV7-9 and TRBJ1-2; D remains unclear. The CDR3 extends over 13 amino acids. Germline-derived CDR1 and CDR2 are SEHNR and FQNEAQ (reference sequence). V was cut by 5 bases and J by 8 bases, with 15 bases left in between. DNA of the CDR3: TGTGCCAGCAGCCTCGAGGGAGGGAGCGGCTACACCTTC. Translating gives CASSLEGGSGYTF. The full variable domain, rest sourced from reference TRBV7-9 and TRBJ1-2, is DTGVSQNPRHKITKRGQNVTFRCDPISEHNRLYWYRQTLGQGPEFLTYFQNEAQLEKSRLLSDRFSAERPKGSFSTLEIQRTEQGDSAMYLCASSLEGGSGYTFGSGTRLTVV.